The 8 T cell receptor beta chains below come from one sample, sequenced in a study of CD8 T cells in ankylosing spondylitis (dated by TCRdb to 2015 to 2018). Libraries were built with 5' RACE. The sequencing machine was an Illumina HiSeq 2500. TCRdb reanalyzed the raw reads on its own, using fastp at Q25 for trimming and MiXCR for clone calling, and kept in-frame beta chains. Every CDR3 protein is listed once, alongside the most common genes and DNA of its rows. A total of some 40,000 distinct CDR3 sequences appear in this sample, less than 4% of them only once. The top ten constitute 2.5% to 3% of the sample. The sequenced sample was blood, either unsorted or a sorted T cell fraction (not recorded which). The receptors originated from a male donor with ankylosing spondylitis or in good health (not recorded which).

This clonotype was detected many times. This chain joins TRBV10-3 and TRBJ2-7; 7 bases agree with TRBD1. From germline, CDR1 is ENHRY and CDR2 SYGVKD. The CDR3 covers 16 residues. After removal of 8 bases from V and 3 bases from J, the junction contained 16 bases not matched to a gene. The CDR3 here is CAILGGEPGPHYEQYV. The DNA of the CDR3 is TGTGCCATCTTAGGGGGCGAACCGGGACCCCACTACGAGCAGTACGTC.

This clonotype was recorded at least ten times. This chain joins TRBV9 and TRBJ2-5; 7 nucleotides match TRBD2. V lost 1 base and J lost 5; bases outside the gene matches: 2. The CDR3 contains 13 residues. Germline V CDR1 and CDR2: SGDLS, YYNGEE. The CDR3: CASSVTSAETQYF. The DNA of the CDR3 is TGTGCCAGCAGCGTAACTAGCGCGGAGACCCAGTACTTC.

This clonotype appeared many times. Sequence at one end of the junction differs from germline and may be a read error. The V and J genes are TRBV9 and TRBJ2-2; 10 bases map to TRBD1. Germline V lookup: CDR1 SGDLS, CDR2 YYNGEE. CDR3 length: 15 amino acids. The CDR3 sequence: CVSSVGQGGTGELFF. As DNA, the CDR3 is TGTGTCAGCAGCGTAGGACAGGGGGGAACCGGGGAGCTGTTTTTT.

There are many counts of this clonotype. J is TRBJ1-2 and V is TRBV9; 8 nucleotides agree with TRBD1. CDR3 length equals 18 residues. V trimming: 1 base; J trimming: 0 bases; junction bases outside the gene matches: 11. Germline assignment: CDR1 SGDLS and CDR2 YYNGEE. The CDR3 protein is CASSVSDRALASNYGYTF. The CDR3, as DNA: TGTGCCAGCAGCGTATCGGACAGGGCATTGGCCTCTAACTATGGCTACACCTTC.

This clonotype was recorded at least ten times. The chain employs TRBV9 and TRBJ2-1; maybe TRBD2 (7 bases). CDR1 is SGDLS and CDR2 is YYNGEE in the germline V gene. The ends were cut back, 1 base at V and 9 bases at J, with 17 bases in the middle. The length of the CDR3 is 15 residues. This chain's CDR3 is CASSVSPRGASEQFF. The DNA of the CDR3 is TGTGCCAGCAGCGTATCCCCTCGGGGGGCTAGTGAGCAGTTCTTC.

This clonotype was recorded many times. The gene calls are TRBV9 and TRBJ2-1; 7 bases are a match to TRBD1. Per the germline V gene, CDR1 is SGDLS and CDR2 is YYNGEE. This CDR3 spans 16 amino acids. V was pared by 0 bases and J by 0 bases, with 3 bases of the junction left unmatched. CDR3 DNA: TGTGCCAGCAGCGTAGTTGGGACAGCCTCCTACAATGAGCAGTTCTTC. It encodes CASSVVGTASYNEQFF.

V usage is TRBV9 and J usage is TRBJ2-4; 9 bases align to TRBD1. V gave up 0 bases and J gave up 3 bases; unmatched junction bases: 4. In germline, CDR1 is SGDLS, CDR2 YYNGEE. The CDR3 is made up of 16 amino acids. The CDR3 spells CASSVDTGGIKNIQYF. In DNA, the CDR3 is TGTGCCAGCAGCGTAGATACAGGGGGCATCAAAAACATTCAGTACTTC.

This clonotype was recorded many times. The gene calls are TRBV9 and TRBJ2-3; D may be TRBD2 (7 bases). Germline assignment: CDR1 SGDLS and CDR2 YYNGEE. The V gene lost 4 bases and the J gene lost 1 base, with 16 bases spanning the gap. CDR3 length: 16 amino acids. The CDR3: CASSQTLGGGTDTQYF. The CDR3 DNA follows: TGTGCCAGCAGCCAAACCTTAGGGGGGGGCACAGATACGCAGTATTTT.